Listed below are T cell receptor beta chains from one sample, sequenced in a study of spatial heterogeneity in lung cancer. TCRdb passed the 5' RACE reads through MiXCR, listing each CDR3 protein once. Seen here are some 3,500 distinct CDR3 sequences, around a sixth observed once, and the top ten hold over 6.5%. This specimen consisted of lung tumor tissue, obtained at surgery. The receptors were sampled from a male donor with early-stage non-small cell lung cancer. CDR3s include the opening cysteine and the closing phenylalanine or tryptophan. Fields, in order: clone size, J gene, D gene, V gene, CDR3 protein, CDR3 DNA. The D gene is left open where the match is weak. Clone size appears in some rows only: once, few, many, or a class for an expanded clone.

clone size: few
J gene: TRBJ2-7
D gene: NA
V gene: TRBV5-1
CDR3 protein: CASSLGISHEQYF
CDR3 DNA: TGCGCCAGCAGCTTGGGAATCTCCCACGAGCAGTACTTC

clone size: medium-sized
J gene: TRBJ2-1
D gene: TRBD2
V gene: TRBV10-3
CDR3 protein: CAISALAGGNEQFF
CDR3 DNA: TGTGCCATCAGTGCACTAGCGGGAGGGAATGAGCAGTTCTTC

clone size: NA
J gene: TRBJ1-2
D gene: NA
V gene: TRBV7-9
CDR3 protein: CASSLERIEGYTF
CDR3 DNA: TGTGCCAGCAGCTTAGAGCGTATAGAGGGCTACACCTTC

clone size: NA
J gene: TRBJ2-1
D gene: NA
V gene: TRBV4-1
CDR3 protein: CASSHSGAYNEQFF
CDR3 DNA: TGCGCCAGCAGCCATAGCGGCGCTTACAATGAGCAGTTCTTC

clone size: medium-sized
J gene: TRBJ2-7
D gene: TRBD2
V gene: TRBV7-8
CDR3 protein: CASSLLLAGVYEQYF
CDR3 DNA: TGTGCCAGCAGCTTACTTTTGGCGGGAGTCTACGAGCAGTACTTC

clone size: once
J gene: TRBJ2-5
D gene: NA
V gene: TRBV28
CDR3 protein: CASSLYAGTYQETQYF
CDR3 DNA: TGTGCCAGCAGTTTATATGCGGGGACGTACCAAGAGACCCAGTACTTC

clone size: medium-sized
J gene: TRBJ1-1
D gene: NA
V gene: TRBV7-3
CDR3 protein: CASSRGTTGAEAFF
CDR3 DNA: TGTGCCAGCAGCCGCGGAACTACAGGCGCTGAAGCTTTCTTT

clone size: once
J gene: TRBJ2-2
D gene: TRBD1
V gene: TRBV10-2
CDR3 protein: CASSRKPGQRPNTGELFF
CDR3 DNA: TGCGCCAGCAGTCGAAAGCCGGGACAGCGCCCTAACACCGGGGAGCTGTTTTTT

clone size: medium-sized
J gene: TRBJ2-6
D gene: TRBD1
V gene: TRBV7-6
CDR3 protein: CASSRSGTGDVLTF
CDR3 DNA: TGTGCCAGCAGCCGCTCCGGGACAGGCGACGTCCTGACTTTC

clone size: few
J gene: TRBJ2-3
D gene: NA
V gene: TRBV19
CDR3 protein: CASSLAEGYTDTQYF
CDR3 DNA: TGTGCCAGTAGTCTGGCGGAGGGATACACAGATACGCAGTATTTT

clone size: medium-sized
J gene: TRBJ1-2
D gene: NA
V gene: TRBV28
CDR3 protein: CASGGHVVYTF
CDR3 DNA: TGTGCCAGCGGGGGACACGTCGTTTACACCTTC

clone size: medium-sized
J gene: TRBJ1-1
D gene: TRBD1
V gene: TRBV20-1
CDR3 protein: CSANGDSNTEAFF
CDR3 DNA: TGCAGTGCTAATGGGGACAGTAACACTGAAGCTTTCTTT

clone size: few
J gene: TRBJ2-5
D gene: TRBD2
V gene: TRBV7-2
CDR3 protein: CASSFFQSGGAVQETQYF
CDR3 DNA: TGTGCCAGCAGCTTTTTCCAGAGCGGGGGGGCCGTGCAAGAGACCCAGTACTTC

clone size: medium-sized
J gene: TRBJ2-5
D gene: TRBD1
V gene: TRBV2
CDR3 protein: CASSEDYDRGGQETQYF
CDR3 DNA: TGTGCCAGCAGTGAGGACTACGACAGGGGGGGTCAAGAGACCCAGTACTTC

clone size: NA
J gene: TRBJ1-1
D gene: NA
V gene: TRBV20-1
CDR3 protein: CSAPHQANTEAFF
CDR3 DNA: TGCAGTGCCCCCCATCAGGCCAACACTGAAGCTTTCTTT

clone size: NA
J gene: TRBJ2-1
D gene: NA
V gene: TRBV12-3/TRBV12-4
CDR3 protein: CASRLIPGAYNEQFF
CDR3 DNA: TGTGCCAGCAGACTTATTCCGGGGGCATACAATGAGCAGTTCTTC

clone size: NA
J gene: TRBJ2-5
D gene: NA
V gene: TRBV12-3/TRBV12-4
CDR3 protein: CASSLVRYQETQYF
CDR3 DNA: TGTGCCAGCAGTTTAGTGAGGTATCAAGAGACCCAGTACTTC

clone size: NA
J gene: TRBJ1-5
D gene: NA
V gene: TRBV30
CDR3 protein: CAWSGPWDQPQHF
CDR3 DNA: TGTGCCTGGAGCGGACCCTGGGATCAGCCCCAGCATTTT

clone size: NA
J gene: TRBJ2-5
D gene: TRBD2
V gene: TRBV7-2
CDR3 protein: CASSPLTRLAGQETQYF
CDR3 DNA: TGTGCCAGCAGCCCCCTTACCCGACTAGCGGGCCAAGAGACCCAGTACTTC

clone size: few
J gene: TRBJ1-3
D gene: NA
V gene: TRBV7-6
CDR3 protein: CASSLTELGDTIYF
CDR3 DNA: TGTGCCAGCAGCCTAACGGAACTCGGAGACACCATATATTTT

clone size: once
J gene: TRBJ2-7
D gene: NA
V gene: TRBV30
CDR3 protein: CAWSVGYVAYEQYF
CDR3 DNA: TGTGCCTGGAGTGTCGGGTACGTAGCCTACGAGCAGTACTTC

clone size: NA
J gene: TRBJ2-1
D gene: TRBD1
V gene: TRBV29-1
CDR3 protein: CSGQGPGEQFF
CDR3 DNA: TGCAGCGGACAGGGTCCGGGTGAGCAGTTCTTC

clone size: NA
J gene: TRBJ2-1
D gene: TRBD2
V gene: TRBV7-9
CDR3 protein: CASTYGSGRVGDNEQFF
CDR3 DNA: TGTGCCAGCACCTACGGTAGCGGGAGAGTTGGGGACAATGAGCAGTTCTTC

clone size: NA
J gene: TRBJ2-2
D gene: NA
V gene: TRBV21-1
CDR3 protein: CASSNRTGNTGELFF
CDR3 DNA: TGTGCCAGCAGCAATAGGACAGGGAACACCGGGGAGCTGTTTTTT

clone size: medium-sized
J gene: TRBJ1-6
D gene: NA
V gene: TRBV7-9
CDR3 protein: CASSFRAPADDNSPLHF
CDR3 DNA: TGTGCCAGCAGCTTTCGGGCTCCTGCGGACGATAATTCACCCCTCCACTTT

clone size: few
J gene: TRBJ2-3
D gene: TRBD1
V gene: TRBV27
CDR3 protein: CASWGTGKPDTQYF
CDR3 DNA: TGTGCCAGCTGGGGGACAGGGAAACCAGATACGCAGTATTTT

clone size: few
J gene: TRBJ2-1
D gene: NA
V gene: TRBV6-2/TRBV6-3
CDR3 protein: CASSPLKYNEQFF
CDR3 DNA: TGTGCCAGCAGCCCCCTTAAGTACAATGAGCAGTTCTTC

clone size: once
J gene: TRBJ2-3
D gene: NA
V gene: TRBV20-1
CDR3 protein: CSASPVPGTDTQYF
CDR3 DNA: TGCAGTGCTAGTCCGGTACCGGGCACAGATACGCAGTATTTT

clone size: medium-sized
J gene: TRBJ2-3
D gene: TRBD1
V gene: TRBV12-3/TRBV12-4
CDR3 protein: CASSLWGTADTQYF
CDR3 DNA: TGTGCCAGCAGCCTGTGGGGGACAGCAGATACGCAGTATTTT